This TCR beta chain is drawn from a study of T cell responses to AZD1222 COVID-19 vaccine (dated by TCRdb to about 2021). About the study as a whole: AZD1222 recipients whose second dose came at about 4 weeks and those whose second dose came at about 12 weeks were combined into one group, since spike-specific TCR depth and breadth did not differ between the two schedules. TCR sequencing was performed for 233 trial participants, of whom roughly 200 were given two doses of AZD1222 and approximately 25 were given two doses of MenACWY control vaccine. Trial participants were enrolled by age into subgroups of 18-55, 56-69 and 70-plus years, and approximately 150, 30 and 60 TCR-sequenced participants, respectively, were included in these subgroups.

The meaning of the sample's time point label: baseline before first vaccination. Vaccinee samples came from UK trials COV001 and COV002, including a single-blind randomized controlled phase 2/3 trial of AZD1222 (ChAdOx1 nCoV-19) in healthy adults. Trial participant PBMC samples were collected at day 0 and day 28 after the second dose for TCRbeta chain sequencing. The CDR3 regions of human TCRbeta chains were analyzed by immunosequencing. The paper's processing steps were these. TCRs in the repertoires were compared against a reference library of SARS-CoV-2-specific TCRs that had been generated with the MIRA antigen-specificity platform. Breadth meant the fraction of unique TCRs that were SARS-CoV-2-associated, whereas depth meant the fraction of total T cells that were SARS-CoV-2-associated. Using the MIRA data, each spike-specific TCR was assigned both to the spike region to which the TCR was reactive and to a CD4 or CD8 class. Log10-transformed breadth and depth values were compared by one-way ANOVA with Sidak's multiple comparisons tests. TCRdb obtained this table from immuneACCESS and retained in-frame rearrangements with V and J assigned. These tables miss some clones; where compared with another copy, unresolved V genes account for less than half of the shortfall, and the remainder is unexplained. The V and J calls and clone size come from that table; D and trimming were worked out from the DNA. The sample yields approximately 140,000 clones; 80% to 95% were counted once. Together, the top ten hold about 3% of the sample.

What the study reported, not specific to this receptor: The vaccine-associated CD4 TCRs covered the entire spike protein, and the dominant responses fell in regions 160-218 and 743-854. Participants were mostly white British, with more females than males. The authors suggested clonal diversity may have been underestimated. After two AZD1222 doses, spike-specific TCR breadth and depth were significantly higher than at day 0 and than in MenACWY recipients. Only five or six AZD1222 recipients were SARS-CoV-2 seropositive at baseline, limiting conclusions about previously exposed vaccinees. Because no day 14 peak-response samples were available, repertoires were characterized only after the peak T cell response. Nearly half of unique spike-specific TCRs reportedly recognized epitopes outside regions mutated in the B.1.351 and B.1.1.7 variants. The 56-69-year group was small, and its depth increase did not reach significance, likely because of low power.

There are 14 amino acids in the CDR3, from cysteine to phenylalanine inclusive. The retained sequence is limited to the CDR3, 42 bases, with the frame set at the first base. V loses 0 bases of germline sequence and J loses 3 bases, and the interval between the two ends is 9 bases. The germline V gene (reference sequence) sets CDR1 to SGHNT and CDR2 to YYREEE. Comments on this clone: Its specific antigen is unknown. The sample holds no much larger clone one base away, and base qualities are not on file.

This TCR derives from an adult in good health. The chain is assembled from TRBV5-4 and TRBJ1-2; the D gene cannot be named for sure. Sample: peripheral blood, taken on day 0 of AZD1222 vaccination. CDR3 loop: CASSLVGPDYGYTF. The DNA sequence reads TGTGCCAGCAGCTTGGTGGGCCCGGACTATGGCTACACCTTC.